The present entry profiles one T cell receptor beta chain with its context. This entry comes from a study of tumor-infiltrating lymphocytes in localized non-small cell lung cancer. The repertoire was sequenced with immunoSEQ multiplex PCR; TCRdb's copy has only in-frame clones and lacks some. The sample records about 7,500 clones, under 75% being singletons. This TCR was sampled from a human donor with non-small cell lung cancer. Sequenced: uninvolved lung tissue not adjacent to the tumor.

The CDR3 here is CAWTQQGGNQPQHF. CDR3 nucleotides: TGTGCCTGGACTCAACAGGGTGGCAATCAGCCCCAGCATTTT. This sequence joins TRBV30 and TRBJ1-5; D is possibly TRBD1 (6 bases). Trimming took 4 bases from V and 2 from J, leaving 12 bases between them. Per the germline V gene, CDR1 is GTSNPN and CDR2 is SVGIG (reference sequence). This CDR3 is built from 14 residues.